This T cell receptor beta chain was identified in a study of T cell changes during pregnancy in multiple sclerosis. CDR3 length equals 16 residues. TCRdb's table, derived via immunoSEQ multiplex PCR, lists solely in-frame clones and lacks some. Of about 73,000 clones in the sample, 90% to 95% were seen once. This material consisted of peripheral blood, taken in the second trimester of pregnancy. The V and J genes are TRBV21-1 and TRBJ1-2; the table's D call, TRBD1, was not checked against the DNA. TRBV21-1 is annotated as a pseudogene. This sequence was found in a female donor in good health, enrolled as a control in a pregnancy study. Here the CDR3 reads CASSNVTGQGPYGYTF. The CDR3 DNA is TGTGCCAGCAGCAACGTAACCGGACAGGGGCCCTATGGCTACACCTTC.